A single sample gave rise to the 30 T cell receptor beta chains below, sequenced in a study of OX40 agonist ivuxolimab in advanced cancers. Produced via immunoSEQ multiplex PCR; TCRdb's table is partial and in-frame only. The sample includes tens of thousands of clones, about 90% seen only once; the top ten take 0.3% to 0.4%. The input for sequencing was CD4+ or CD8+ T cells sorted from blood, taken in a trial of the OX40 agonist ivuxolimab. The receptors were sampled from an adult with an advanced solid tumor such as melanoma, head and neck, liver or kidney cancer.

The table lists this clone with a few counts. The chain couples TRBV7-3 to TRBJ1-1, with 7 bases matching TRBD1. This CDR3 has 13 residues. J was trimmed by 3 bases and V by 7 bases; bases with no gene match: 5. The germline gives CDR1 SGHTA, CDR2 FQGTGA. The CDR3 DNA is TGTGCCAGCAAATGGACAGGCGACACTGAAGCTTTCTTT. Amino acids: CASKWTGDTEAFF. Based on the CDR3 plus reference TRBV7-3 and TRBJ1-1, the full variable domain is GAGVSQTPSNKVTEKGKYVELRCDPISGHTALYWYRQSLGQGPEFLIYFQGTGAADDSGLPNDRFFAVRPEGSVSTLKIQRTERGDSAVYLCASKWTGDTEAFFGQGTRLTVV.

A single count supports this clone. The chain has TRBV2 and TRBJ1-6; no clear D gene. Trimming removed 4 bases from V and 5 bases from J, with 9 bases in between. This CDR3 has 14 residues. CDR1 is SNHLY and CDR2 is FYNNEI in the germline V gene. CDR3 nucleotides: TGTGCCAGCAGTGTGGGGTTTAATAATTCACCCCTCCACTTT. Translated: CASSVGFNNSPLHF.

The chain recombines TRBV15 with TRBJ2-5; 14 bases align to TRBD2. The CDR3 is 17 amino acids. Germline assignment: CDR1 LNHNV and CDR2 YYDKDF (reference sequence). Trimming at V came to 4 bases and at J to 5 bases, leaving 9 bases not matched to a gene. CDR3 bases: TGTGCCACCAGCATAGGACTAGCGGGAGGCCCAACGGAGACCCAGTACTTC. Encoded protein: CATSIGLAGGPTETQYF.

This clone was recorded a few times. The CDR3 loop reads CASSWDRVNTEAFF. The DNA for the CDR3 is TGTGCCAGCAGCTGGGACAGGGTGAACACTGAAGCTTTCTTT. The chain combines TRBV6-5 with TRBJ1-1, with 9 bases aligning to TRBD1. The CDR3 has 14 residues. Germline V lookup: CDR1 MNHEY, CDR2 SVGAGI. V trimming: 6 bases; J trimming: 0 bases; junction bases outside the gene matches: 2.

CDR3 in DNA: TGTGCCAGTAGTACCGGACAGGGGTTTGGGGAGAGGCCCCAGCATTTT. This encodes CASSTGQGFGERPQHF. The chain combines TRBV19 with TRBJ1-5; 9 bases align to TRBD1. The trim removed 4 bases at V and 9 bases at J, leaving 13 bases unmatched. The CDR3 loop spans 16 amino acids. Germline CDR1 reads LNHDA; CDR2 reads SQIVND (reference sequence).

The chain couples TRBV28 to TRBJ2-1; TRBD2 aligns across 10 bases. Germline-derived CDR1 and CDR2 are MDHEN and SYDVKM. With 6 bases clipped from V and 11 bases from J, the junction kept 7 bases outside the gene matches. The CDR3 contains 13 residues. CDR3 residues: CASRSPGLAKQFF. In DNA form, the CDR3 reads TGTGCCAGCAGATCTCCGGGACTAGCGAAGCAGTTCTTC. Full variable domain (remainder filled in from reference TRBV28 and TRBJ2-1): DVKVTQSSRYLVKRTGEKVFLECVQDMDHENMFWYRQDPGLGLRLIYFSYDVKMKEKGDIPEGYSVSREKKERFSLILESASTNQTSMYLCASRSPGLAKQFFGPGTRLTVL.

The chain recombines TRBV7-9 with TRBJ1-1; D is undetermined. CDR3 length: 14 amino acids. The V gene lost 5 bases and the J gene lost 0 bases, with 10 bases spanning the gap. Germline V gives CDR1 SEHNR, CDR2 FQNEAQ (reference sequence). The CDR3 sequence is CASSLTLMNTEAFF. Here the CDR3 DNA reads TGTGCCAGCAGCCTAACACTTATGAACACTGAAGCTTTCTTT.

The rearrangement joins TRBV4-3 to TRBJ2-5; 16 bases align to TRBD2. The length of the CDR3 is 18 residues. The V gene end was trimmed by 4 bases and the J gene end by 2 bases; junction bases not matched to a gene: 7. CDR1 LGHNA and CDR2 YSLEER come from the germline V gene. CDR3 in DNA: TGCGCCAGCAGCCCCTCGGGACTAGCGGGGGGGCGGCAAGAGACCCAGTACTTC. Translation gives CASSPSGLAGGRQETQYF.

The chain links TRBV5-1 to TRBJ1-1; a weak D match, TRBD1 (6 bases). Germline CDR1 is SGHRS and CDR2 is YFSETQ. The CDR3 length is 15 residues. V lost 4 bases to trimming and J lost 5 bases, with 18 bases between them. The CDR3 DNA reads TGCGCCAGCAGCGGAAAACAGGGATGGGAGACTGAAGCTTTCTTT. Translation: CASSGKQGWETEAFF.

The rearrangement joins TRBV6-5 to TRBJ1-4; unclear D gene. The CDR3 contains 15 residues. The V end lost 7 bases, the J end lost 8 bases, and 20 bases lay between the germline ends. Germline CDR1 reads MNHEY; CDR2 reads SVGAGI. This CDR3 is CASKGGGVPTEKLFF. CDR3 nucleotides: TGTGCCAGCAAGGGCGGTGGGGTCCCCACAGAAAAACTGTTTTTT.

This chain uses TRBV4-1 with TRBJ1-2, with a tentative D call TRBD1 (6 bases). The CDR3 has 16 residues. V lost 2 bases and J lost 6, with 19 bases in between. Germline V gene sequence: CDR1 MGHRA, CDR2 YSYEKL. The CDR3 reads CASSQSAIRGLNGYTF. The DNA for the CDR3 is TGCGCCAGCAGCCAATCGGCGATCAGGGGTCTGAATGGCTACACCTTC.

This clone was seen a single time. This chain connects TRBV12-5 to TRBJ1-2, with D unclear. Trimming took 2 bases from V and 2 from J, leaving 15 bases between them. The CDR3 is 16 residues long. Germline assignment: CDR1 LGHNT and CDR2 FRNRAP. The CDR3 bases are TGTGCTAGTGGTTTGCCCCTCGGGTTTGAAAACTATGGCTACACCTTC. Encoded protein: CASGLPLGFENYGYTF. Complete variable domain (other parts from reference TRBV12-5 and TRBJ1-2): DARVTQTPRHKVTEMGQEVTMRCQPILGHNTVFWYRQTMMQGLELLAYFRNRAPLDDSGMPKDRFSAEMPDATLATLKIQPSEPRDSAVYFCASGLPLGFENYGYTFGSGTRLTVV.

J is TRBJ1-2 and V is TRBV4-1; maybe TRBD1 (6 bases). Germline CDR1 and CDR2: MGHRA and YSYEKL. This CDR3 is built from 15 residues. Between the trimmed V and J ends, which lost 4 bases and 2 bases, there was a span of 14 bases. The CDR3 sequence is CASSRPGHPNYGYTF. Here the CDR3 DNA reads TGCGCCAGCAGCCGACCGGGACACCCAAACTATGGCTACACCTTC.

The V gene is TRBV28, the J gene TRBJ2-1; 11 bases fit TRBD2. After removal of 1 base from V and 8 bases from J, the junction contained 13 bases not matched to a gene. Germline V gene lookup returns CDR1 MDHEN and CDR2 SYDVKM. The CDR3 covers 18 residues. This CDR3 is CASSLSFGGSGREYEQFF. CDR3 DNA: TGTGCCAGCAGTTTATCTTTCGGCGGTAGCGGGAGGGAGTATGAGCAGTTCTTC.

This chain links TRBV15 with TRBJ1-5; D not certain. Between the trimmed V and J ends, which lost 1 base and 2 bases, there was a span of 12 bases. Per germline, CDR1 LNHNV and CDR2 YYDKDF (reference sequence). The CDR3 extends over 16 amino acids. The CDR3 sequence is CATSRVPPDRNQPQHF. The CDR3 coding sequence is TGTGCCACCAGCAGAGTCCCCCCGGACCGCAATCAGCCCCAGCATTTT.

This clone is a singleton in its sample. The chain is built from TRBV13 and TRBJ2-4; D not resolved. Germline V CDR1 and CDR2: PRHDT, FYEKMQ (reference sequence). V was cut by 5 bases and J by 6 bases, with 14 bases left in between. This CDR3 is built from 14 residues. The CDR3 is CASSEGPGINIQYF. Here the CDR3 DNA reads TGTGCCAGCAGCGAAGGGCCAGGAATAAACATTCAGTACTTC.

V usage is TRBV6-1 and J usage is TRBJ2-3; maybe TRBD1 (6 bases). V was pared by 1 base and J by 6 bases, with 14 bases between. The CDR3 loop spans 15 amino acids. The germline gives CDR1 MNHNS, CDR2 SASEGT. As DNA, the CDR3 is TGTGCCAGCAGTGAAGTTTTACTAAGGGGGGATACGCAGTATTTT. It translates to CASSEVLLRGDTQYF.

The V gene is TRBV6-1, the J gene TRBJ1-2; 7 bases match TRBD1. In germline, CDR1 is MNHNS, CDR2 SASEGT. The CDR3 sequence is 14 residues long. The V and J ends lost 6 bases and 2 bases, in that order; junction bases with no gene match: 6. The DNA for the CDR3 is TGTGCCAGCAGACGGACAGGTGGGAACTATGGCTACACCTTC. Protein product: CASRRTGGNYGYTF.

This clone has just one count. The junction departs from germline at one end; a sequencing error may be responsible. The chain couples TRBV2 to TRBJ2-7; TRBD1 matches 7 bases. The length of the CDR3 is 14 residues. The V gene's germline CDR1 is SNHLY and CDR2 FYNNEI. In DNA, the CDR3 is TGTGCCAGCAATGAATTTTGGACAGGTCCCGAGCAGTACTTC. Its translation: CASNEFWTGPEQYF.

The V and J genes are TRBV5-4 and TRBJ2-3, with D hard to call. The germline CDR1 and CDR2 sequences are SGHNT and YYREEE (reference sequence). V lost 1 base to trimming and J lost 1 base, with 13 bases between them. This CDR3 has 16 residues. The CDR3 protein is CASSLRTGEGTDTQYF. For the CDR3, the DNA is TGTGCCAGCAGCTTGCGGACCGGAGAAGGCACAGATACGCAGTATTTT.

The rearrangement joins TRBV13 to TRBJ1-2; D is perhaps TRBD1 (5 bases). CDR3 length equals 14 residues. The germline V and J ends were trimmed by 8 bases and 3 bases, with 16 bases remaining between them. The germline CDR1 and CDR2 sequences are PRHDT and FYEKMQ (reference sequence). CDR3 in DNA: TGTGCCAGCCGAAAAGCAGGGCGTGACTATGGCTACACCTTC. This translates into CASRKAGRDYGYTF.

The genes are TRBV5-1 and TRBJ2-1; 7 bases are a match to TRBD1. Losses at the gene ends were 2 bases for V and 9 bases for J; bases not matched to a gene: 5. The CDR3 loop spans 13 amino acids. Germline V gives CDR1 SGHRS, CDR2 YFSETQ. CDR3 sequence reads: CASSFQGDTEQFF. CDR3 DNA sequence: TGCGCCAGCAGCTTCCAGGGGGATACTGAGCAGTTCTTC. The entire variable domain, with the rest obtained from reference TRBV5-1 and TRBJ2-1, is as follows: KAGVTQTPRYLIKTRGQQVTLSCSPISGHRSVSWYQQTPGQGLQFLFEYFSETQRNKGNFPGRFSGRQFSNSRSEMNVSTLELGDSALYLCASSFQGDTEQFFGPGTRLTVL.

The J gene is TRBJ2-7, the V gene TRBV21-1; TRBD2 is the table's D call and was not checked against the DNA. TRBV21-1 is a pseudogene. CDR3 length equals 13 residues. This chain's CDR3 is CASLAGGRYEQYF. The CDR3 nucleotides are TGTGCCAGCTTGGCGGGAGGGCGGTACGAGCAGTACTTC.

Here the CDR3 reads CASSQETGDTGELFF. CDR3 DNA sequence: TGCGCCAGCAGCCAAGAGACAGGGGACACCGGGGAGCTGTTTTTT. This chain connects TRBV4-3 to TRBJ2-2; 8 bases are a match to TRBD1. Germline CDR1 reads LGHNA; CDR2 reads YSLEER. After removal of 0 bases from V and 3 bases from J, the junction contained 0 bases not matched to a gene. The CDR3 spans 15 residues.

This clone was counted once. The chain combines TRBV30 with TRBJ2-7; TRBD1 agrees at 8 bases. The germline CDR1 and CDR2 sequences are GTSNPN and SVGIG (reference sequence). V shed 1 base and J 2 bases; nucleotides not matched to a gene: 4. The CDR3 is 14 amino acids. In DNA, the CDR3 is TGTGCCTGGAGTGGATCGGGACAGGCCTACGAGCAGTACTTC. Translating gives CAWSGSGQAYEQYF.

This rearrangement joins TRBV7-2 to TRBJ2-2; TRBD2 agrees at 9 bases. The CDR3 runs 17 residues. Germline values: CDR1 SGHTA, CDR2 FQGNSA. Germline trimming cut 5 bases from V and 4 bases from J; bases unmatched to any gene: 11. This chain's CDR3 is CASSLHGLAKGTGELFF. As DNA, the CDR3 is TGTGCCAGCAGCCTACATGGACTAGCGAAAGGCACCGGGGAGCTGTTTTTT.

J is TRBJ2-3 and V is TRBV7-2, with D possibly being TRBD1 (5 bases). The CDR3 is 16 residues long. The germline V gene encodes CDR1 SGHTA and CDR2 FQGNSA. With 5 bases removed from V and 0 bases from J, the gap between germline ends came to 15 bases. The CDR3 loop reads CASSRKGYTSTDTQYF. The DNA for the CDR3 is TGTGCCAGCAGCCGAAAGGGGTACACTAGCACAGATACGCAGTATTTT.

V usage is TRBV10-3 and J usage is TRBJ1-4; D gene uncertain. This CDR3 contains 14 residues. CDR1 and CDR2 from the germline V gene are ENHRY and SYGVKD. The V end lost 5 bases, the J end lost 6 bases, and 13 bases lay between the germline ends. CDR3 loop: CAISPGNGDEKLFF. The CDR3 nucleotides read TGTGCCATCAGTCCGGGGAACGGGGATGAAAAACTGTTTTTT.

The chain combines TRBV19 with TRBJ1-2, with D possibly being TRBD1 (5 bases). Trimming took 6 bases from V and 2 from J, leaving 16 bases between them. Germline V gene lookup returns CDR1 LNHDA and CDR2 SQIVND (reference sequence). The CDR3 is 15 amino acids. Here the CDR3 reads CASSTAGTANYGYTF. The DNA of the CDR3 is TGTGCCAGTAGCACCGCCGGGACCGCGAACTATGGCTACACCTTC.

The V call is TRBV19, the J call TRBJ2-7; 7 nucleotides agree with TRBD1. Germline V CDR1 and CDR2: LNHDA, SQIVND (reference sequence). The CDR3 contains 13 residues. Unmatched junction bases numbered 4, after V lost 5 bases and J lost 3 bases. The CDR3 sequence is CASSRDSYYEQYF. The CDR3 bases are TGTGCCAGTAGTCGGGACAGCTACTACGAGCAGTACTTC.